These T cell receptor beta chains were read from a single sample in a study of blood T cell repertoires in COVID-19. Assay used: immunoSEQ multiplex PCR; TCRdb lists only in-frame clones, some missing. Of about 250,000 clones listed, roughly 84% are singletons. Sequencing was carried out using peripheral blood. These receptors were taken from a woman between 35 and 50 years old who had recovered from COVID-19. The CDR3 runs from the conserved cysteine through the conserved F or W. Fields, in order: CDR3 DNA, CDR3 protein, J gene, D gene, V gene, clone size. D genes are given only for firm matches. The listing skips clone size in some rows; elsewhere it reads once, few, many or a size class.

TGTGCCAGCAGCCCCCAGGCCAACAGCGGGGGATTGAACACCGGGGAGCTGTTTTTT CASSPQANSGGLNTGELFF TRBJ2-2 TRBD2 TRBV7-9 .
TGTGCCAGCACCCATCGTAGGAGCTACGAGCAGTACTTC CASTHRRSYEQYF TRBJ2-7 . TRBV7-2 .
TGCGCCAGCAGCTTGTTCAGGGGAAACGAGCAGTACTTC CASSLFRGNEQYF TRBJ2-7 . TRBV5-1 .
TGTGCCAGCAGTATCAGATTCTATAATTCACCCCTCCACTTT CASSIRFYNSPLHF TRBJ1-6 . TRBV27 .
TGTGCCTGGAGTATGGGTCAGGACTATGGCTACACCTTC CAWSMGQDYGYTF TRBJ1-2 . TRBV30 .
TGCGCCAGCAGCTTGGGGGGCCTTGGGGTAGGAGAGACCCAGTACTTC CASSLGGLGVGETQYF TRBJ2-5 . TRBV5-1 .
TGTGCCACGAACCGGGACAGGGTGTTGAAGACCCAGTACTTC CATNRDRVLKTQYF TRBJ2-5 TRBD1 TRBV6-5 .
TGTGCCAGCAGTTCCCTAGCGGGGGGACCCTCCTACAATGAGCAGTTCTTC CASSSLAGGPSYNEQFF TRBJ2-1 TRBD2 TRBV28 .
TGTGCCAGCAGCCAAGTGGCGGGGGTTGGCAATTCACCCCTCCACTTT CASSQVAGVGNSPLHF TRBJ1-6 . TRBV4-2 .
TGTGCCAGCAGTTTCCAGACAGGGCCCTACGAGCAGTACTTC CASSFQTGPYEQYF TRBJ2-7 TRBD1 TRBV28 .
TGTGCCAGCAGCTCGGGACAGGGGCGTGAAAAACTGTTTTTT CASSSGQGREKLFF TRBJ1-4 TRBD1 TRBV7-9 .
TGTGCCAGCAGTATGGACAGGGCTCGGTCTTCACCCCTCCACTTT CASSMDRARSSPLHF TRBJ1-6 TRBD1 TRBV28 .
TGTGCCAGCAGCTTTCACCGGGACAGGGGATATAATTCACCCCTCCACTTT CASSFHRDRGYNSPLHF TRBJ1-6 TRBD1 TRBV11-2 .
TGTGCCAGCAGTCGAGACGGGGGTAATGGCTACACCTTC CASSRDGGNGYTF TRBJ1-2 . TRBV12-3/TRBV12-4 .
TGTGCCAGCAATCTCCAACAGGGATACGAGCAGTACTTC CASNLQQGYEQYF TRBJ2-7 . TRBV6-5 once
TGTGCCAGCAGTTTTAACGGGGGGCTCTCTGGAAACACCATATATTTT CASSFNGGLSGNTIYF TRBJ1-3 . TRBV28 .
TGCGCCAGCAGCTTGGCGCCCAGCTCCTACAATGAGCAGTTCTTC CASSLAPSSYNEQFF TRBJ2-1 . TRBV5-1 .